The next 28 T cell receptor beta chains were all read from a single sample in a study of control samples from healthy donors and cancer patients. Assay: immunoSEQ multiplex PCR; the TCRdb copy retains only in-frame clones and omits some. The table lists 350,000 to 450,000 clones, approximately 90% of them singletons. The sequenced material came from PBMCs. These receptors were taken from a man between 40 and 49 years old with head and neck cancer.

The chain couples TRBV7-8 to TRBJ2-7; D gene ambiguous. This CDR3 contains 13 residues. V was pared by 2 bases and J by 4 bases, with 9 bases between. Germline CDR1 and CDR2: SGHVS and FQNEAQ. CDR3 in DNA: TGTGCCAGCAGCTTAAGGACCGAGTACGAGCAGTACTTC. Amino acid sequence: CASSLRTEYEQYF.

This chain links TRBV12-3 or TRBV12-4 with TRBJ2-2; D remains unclear. The CDR3 runs to 12 residues. Deletions cut 3 bases from V and 5 bases from J, with 4 bases between. Here the CDR3 DNA reads TGTGCCAGCAGTTTCTGGACCGGGGAGCTGTTTTTT. Its protein is CASSFWTGELFF.

The V gene is TRBV5-1, the J gene TRBJ1-1, with D tentatively TRBD1 (6 bases). The CDR3 runs to 16 residues. Trimming stripped 0 bases from V and 1 base from J, with 13 bases between. CDR1 and CDR2 from the germline V gene are SGHRS and YFSETQ. The CDR3: CASSLVFEQGNTEAFF. CDR3 DNA sequence: TGCGCCAGCAGCTTGGTATTCGAACAGGGGAACACTGAAGCTTTCTTT.

The V call is TRBV5-1, the J call TRBJ1-5; TRBD1 might be the D (5 bases). The CDR3 runs 15 residues. CDR1 and CDR2 (germline): SGHRS, YFSETQ. The ends were cut back, 4 bases at V and 0 bases at J, with 11 bases in the middle. CDR3 residues: CASSPGGISNQPQHF. In DNA form, the CDR3 reads TGCGCCAGCAGCCCGGGGGGGATTAGCAATCAGCCCCAGCATTTT. The full variable domain, with the rest looked up from reference TRBV5-1 and TRBJ1-5, is KAGVTQTPRYLIKTRGQQVTLSCSPISGHRSVSWYQQTPGQGLQFLFEYFSETQRNKGNFPGRFSGRQFSNSRSEMNVSTLELGDSALYLCASSPGGISNQPQHFGDGTRLSIL.

In its sample, this clone was seen a few times. The chain combines TRBV27 with TRBJ2-3; the D gene is possibly TRBD2 (6 bases). Looked up from germline, CDR1 is MNHEY and CDR2 is SMNVEV (reference sequence). V lost 2 bases, J lost 2 bases, and 11 bases lay in between. The CDR3 has 15 residues. The CDR3: CASSLKTGVTDTQYF. The CDR3 bases are TGTGCCAGCAGTTTAAAGACGGGAGTCACAGATACGCAGTATTTT.

The chain carries TRBV10-2 and TRBJ1-3; D is possibly TRBD1 (6 bases). CDR3 length equals 15 residues. Germline CDR1 reads WSHSY; CDR2 reads SAAADI. The germline V and J ends were trimmed by 6 bases and 0 bases, with 12 bases remaining between them. The CDR3 DNA reads TGCGCCAGCAGCCCCAGGGGCCGCTCTGGAAACACCATATATTTT. Residues: CASSPRGRSGNTIYF.

The table lists this clone with a count of one. The genes are TRBV3-1 (or the pseudogene TRBV3-2) and TRBJ1-1; D ambiguous. This CDR3 is built from 13 residues. The germline CDR1 and CDR2 sequences are LGHDT and YNNKEL (reference sequence). Between the trimmed V and J ends, which lost 3 bases and 0 bases, there was a span of 5 bases. CDR3 DNA: TGTGCCAGCAGCCAGAGCCTGAACACTGAAGCTTTCTTT. This encodes CASSQSLNTEAFF.

In nucleotides, the CDR3 is TGTGCCAGCAGCTTAGGAACGGGACAGGTAAACGAGCAGTACTTC. Protein product: CASSLGTGQVNEQYF. The V gene is TRBV7-2, the J gene TRBJ2-7; 8 positions agree with TRBD1. V shed 1 base and J 5 bases; nucleotides not matched to a gene: 7. There are 15 residues in the CDR3. From germline, CDR1 is SGHTA and CDR2 FQGNSA.

DNA for the CDR3: TGTGCCAGCAGCATAGGAGAGGGGCGTGGCTACACCTTC. It yields the protein CASSIGEGRGYTF. This sequence joins TRBV9 and TRBJ1-2; D perhaps matches TRBD1 (5 bases). The CDR3 consists of 13 residues. The V and J ends lost 4 bases and 7 bases respectively, with 14 bases between them. Germline V gene lookup returns CDR1 SGDLS and CDR2 YYNGEE.

V gene TRBV5-1 combines with J gene TRBJ2-7; 9 bases line up with TRBD1. This CDR3 has 16 amino acids. The V gene's germline CDR1 is SGHRS and CDR2 YFSETQ. The V and J ends lost 0 bases and 2 bases, in that order; junction bases with no gene match: 6. The CDR3 protein is CASSLGPGQGTYEQYF. In DNA form, the CDR3 reads TGCGCCAGCAGCTTGGGACCGGGACAGGGAACCTACGAGCAGTACTTC.

As DNA, the CDR3 is TGTGCCAGCATTTTTCCAGGGGGTCCCCAGTACTTC. Translated, it gives CASIFPGGPQYF. V and J are TRBV6-5 and TRBJ2-5, with TRBD1 identical over 7 bases. Germline lookup yields CDR1 MNHEY and CDR2 SVGAGI. The trim removed 7 bases at V and 9 bases at J, leaving 8 bases unmatched. The CDR3 is 12 residues long.

This chain joins TRBV5-6 and TRBJ1-5; weak D call: TRBD1 (5 bases). CDR1 and CDR2 (germline): SGHDT, YYEEEE. The CDR3 totals 14 residues. Between the trimmed V and J ends, which lost 3 bases and 6 bases, there was a span of 13 bases. The CDR3 sequence is CASSSQGELQPQHF. In DNA, the CDR3 is TGTGCCAGCAGCTCCCAGGGTGAGCTTCAGCCCCAGCATTTT.

DNA of the CDR3: TGTGCCAGCAGCCCCGACAGGACTTATGGCTACACCTTC. Translated: CASSPDRTYGYTF. The chain links TRBV3-1 (or the pseudogene TRBV3-2) to TRBJ1-2; tentative D call: TRBD1 (6 bases). The germline gives CDR1 LGHDT, CDR2 YNNKEL (reference sequence). V lost 4 bases and J 5 bases, leaving 11 bases between the germline ends. The CDR3 is made up of 13 amino acids.

This chain uses TRBV13 with TRBJ2-2; 7 bases are shared with TRBD1. V lost 2 bases and J lost 1; bases outside the gene matches: 4. CDR1 is PRHDT and CDR2 is FYEKMQ in the germline V gene (reference sequence). This CDR3 is 16 amino acids long. The chain's CDR3 is CASSLRTGVNTGELFF. The CDR3 DNA is TGTGCCAGCAGCTTACGAACAGGGGTGAACACCGGGGAGCTGTTTTTT.

In its sample, this clone was seen once. The V and J genes are TRBV11-3 and TRBJ2-5; 9 nucleotides match TRBD2. V lost 3 bases, J lost 4 bases, and 0 bases stayed unmatched. Germline lookup yields CDR1 SGHNT and CDR2 YENEEA. The CDR3 has 13 residues. The CDR3 sequence: CASSFSGGETQYF. As DNA, the CDR3 is TGTGCCAGCAGCTTTAGCGGGGGAGAGACCCAGTACTTC. The whole variable domain, remainder taken from reference TRBV11-3 and TRBJ2-5, is EAGVVQSPRYKIIEKKQPVAFWCNPISGHNTLYWYLQNLGQGPELLIRYENEEAVDDSQLPKDRFSAERLKGVDSTLKIQPAELGDSAVYLCASSFSGGETQYFGPGTRLLVL.

In regard to this clone: Other nucleotide sequences in the sample specify the same CDR3. This sequence joins TRBV24-1 and TRBJ1-5; D is ambiguous. The V end lost 4 bases, the J end lost 7 bases, and 7 bases lay between the germline ends. Germline values: CDR1 KGHDR, CDR2 SFDVKD. CDR3 length: 12 residues. CDR3 in amino acids: CATSEGRQPQHF. The DNA of the CDR3 is TGTGCCACCAGTGAGGGCCGACAGCCCCAGCATTTT.

The chain couples TRBV5-6 to TRBJ1-1, with D hard to call. Trimming shortened V by 0 bases and J by 2 bases, and 8 bases separated the two germline ends. Germline CDR1 SGHDT, CDR2 YYEEEE. The CDR3 spans 14 residues. CDR3 coding DNA: TGTGCCAGCAGCTTGGGGTTACAAAACACTGAAGCTTTCTTT. Amino acids: CASSLGLQNTEAFF.

This clone came up once. The V call is TRBV6-5, the J call TRBJ2-7, with TRBD1 matching over 10 bases. Germline values: CDR1 MNHEY, CDR2 SVGAGI. The V and J ends lost 3 bases and 2 bases, in that order; junction bases with no gene match: 1. CDR3 length equals 14 residues. CDR3 residues: CASSYGTGAYEQYF. In DNA form, the CDR3 reads TGTGCCAGCAGTTATGGGACAGGGGCCTACGAGCAGTACTTC.

This clone turned up a few times. This chain joins TRBV7-8 and TRBJ2-7, with 7 bases aligning to TRBD2. The CDR3 covers 15 residues. J was trimmed by 6 bases and V by 5 bases; bases with no gene match: 13. Germline-derived CDR1 and CDR2 are SGHVS and FQNEAQ. The CDR3 coding sequence is TGTGCCAGCAGCCGGAGTGGCGGGAGATCCGGCGAGCAGTACTTC. Residues: CASSRSGGRSGEQYF.

The chain combines TRBV15 with TRBJ2-7; 11 bases align to TRBD2. CDR1 LNHNV and CDR2 YYDKDF come from the germline V gene (reference sequence). V lost 0 bases, J lost 4 bases, and 11 bases stayed unmatched. This CDR3 contains 18 residues. CDR3 region: CATSRDGLAGGSVYEQYF. CDR3 DNA sequence: TGTGCCACCAGCAGAGATGGGCTAGCGGGAGGTTCTGTTTACGAGCAGTACTTC.

The V gene is TRBV7-2, the J gene TRBJ2-5; D may be TRBD2 (6 bases). V lost 1 base and J 4 bases, leaving 16 bases between the germline ends. CDR1 SGHTA and CDR2 FQGNSA come from the germline V gene. The CDR3 loop spans 16 amino acids. CDR3 residues: CASSLGVVEGPETQYF. The CDR3 DNA sequence: TGTGCCAGCAGCTTAGGGGTGGTGGAGGGGCCAGAGACCCAGTACTTC. Using reference TRBV7-2 and TRBJ2-5 for the parts outside the CDR3, the full variable domain is GAGVSQSPSNKVTEKGKDVELRCDPISGHTALYWYRQSLGQGLEFLIYFQGNSAPDKSGLPSDRFSAERTGGSVSTLTIQRTQQEDSAVYLCASSLGVVEGPETQYFGPGTRLLVL.

The rearrangement joins TRBV28 to TRBJ2-3, with 7 bases identical to TRBD1. CDR1 and CDR2 (germline): MDHEN, SYDVKM. With V trimmed by 7 bases and J by 3 bases, 10 bases remained unmatched. This CDR3 has 15 residues. CDR3 amino acids: CASKEGDSSTDTQYF. CDR3 coding DNA: TGTGCCAGCAAAGAGGGGGACAGTAGTACAGATACGCAGTATTTT.

The chain joins TRBV9 to TRBJ1-5; the match to TRBD1 covers 9 bases. V trimming: 2 bases; J trimming: 4 bases; junction bases outside the gene matches: 10. Germline V CDR1 and CDR2: SGDLS, YYNGEE. The CDR3 loop spans 17 amino acids. This chain's CDR3 is CASSVSDRTGENQPQHF. CDR3 sequence (DNA): TGTGCCAGCAGCGTGTCGGATAGGACAGGGGAAAATCAGCCCCAGCATTTT.

The rearrangement joins TRBV6-5 to TRBJ1-5; tentatively, D is TRBD1 (5 bases). V lost 6 bases and J lost 6, with 15 bases in between. The CDR3 loop spans 14 amino acids. Germline CDR1 reads MNHEY; CDR2 reads SVGAGI. The CDR3 nucleotides are TGTGCCAGCAGATCAACAGGATGGGGTCAGCCCCAGCATTTT. It codes for CASRSTGWGQPQHF.

This chain uses TRBV7-2 with TRBJ2-7; perhaps TRBD1 as D (6 bases). Germline CDR1 reads SGHTA; CDR2 reads FQGNSA. With 5 bases removed from V and 6 bases from J, the gap between germline ends came to 14 bases. CDR3 length: 13 amino acids. The CDR3 sequence is CASSGEQGREQYF. In DNA, the CDR3 is TGTGCCAGCAGCGGAGAACAGGGACGCGAGCAGTACTTC.

The genes are TRBV7-9 and TRBJ2-7; either TRBD1 or TRBD2 may supply D (5 bases each). The CDR3 sequence is 14 residues long. Trimming pared 5 bases from V and 2 bases from J, leaving 13 bases between. Germline V gene lookup returns CDR1 SEHNR and CDR2 FQNEAQ (reference sequence). CDR3 residues: CASSPSGATYEQYF. The CDR3 nucleotides read TGTGCCAGCAGCCCGTCCGGGGCCACCTACGAGCAGTACTTC.

This chain connects TRBV11-1 to TRBJ2-2; D gene ambiguous. The germline V gene has CDR1 SGHAT and CDR2 FQDESV (reference sequence). The V end was cut by 4 bases, the J end by 0 bases, with 6 bases between. The CDR3 runs to 14 residues. The CDR3, as DNA: TGTGCCAGCAGCTCACGCTCGAACACCGGGGAGCTGTTTTTT. As protein: CASSSRSNTGELFF.

This rearrangement joins TRBV4-3 to TRBJ2-7; no clear D. Germline lookup yields CDR1 LGHNA and CDR2 YSLEER. V gave up 0 bases and J gave up 2 bases, with 8 bases separating them. CDR3 size: 14 residues. The CDR3 DNA is TGCGCCAGCAGCCAAGATCTGGGCCCCTACGAGCAGTACTTC. Amino acids: CASSQDLGPYEQYF.